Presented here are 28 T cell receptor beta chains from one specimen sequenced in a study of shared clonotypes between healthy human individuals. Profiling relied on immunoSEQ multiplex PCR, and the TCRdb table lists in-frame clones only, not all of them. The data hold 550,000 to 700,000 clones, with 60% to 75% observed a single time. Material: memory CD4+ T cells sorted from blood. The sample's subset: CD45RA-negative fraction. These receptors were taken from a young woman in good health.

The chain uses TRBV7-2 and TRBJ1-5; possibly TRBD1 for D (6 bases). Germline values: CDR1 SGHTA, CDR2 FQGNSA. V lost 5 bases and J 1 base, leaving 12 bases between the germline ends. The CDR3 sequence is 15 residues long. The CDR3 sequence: CASSRWGQSNQPQHF. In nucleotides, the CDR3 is TGTGCCAGCAGCCGCTGGGGACAAAGCAATCAGCCCCAGCATTTT.

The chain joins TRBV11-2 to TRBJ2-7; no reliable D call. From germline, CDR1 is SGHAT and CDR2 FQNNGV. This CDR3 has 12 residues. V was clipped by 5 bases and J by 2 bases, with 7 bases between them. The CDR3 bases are TGTGCCAGCAGCCCCCAGGCCTACGAGCAGTACTTC. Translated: CASSPQAYEQYF.

The CDR3 coding sequence is TGTGCCAGTAGTACGCACTATACCGGGGAGCTGTTTTTT. It encodes CASSTHYTGELFF. The V call is TRBV19, the J call TRBJ2-2; D unresolved. V shed 4 bases and J shed 5 bases, with 8 bases lying between them. The CDR3 has 13 residues. Germline CDR1 reads LNHDA; CDR2 reads SQIVND (reference sequence).

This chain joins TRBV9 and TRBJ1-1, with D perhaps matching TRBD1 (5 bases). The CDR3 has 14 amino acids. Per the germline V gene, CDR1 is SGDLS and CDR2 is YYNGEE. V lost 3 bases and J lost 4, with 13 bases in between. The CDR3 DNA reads TGTGCCAGCAGCGCTAGGTTGGGGGGCACTGAAGCTTTCTTT. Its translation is CASSARLGGTEAFF.

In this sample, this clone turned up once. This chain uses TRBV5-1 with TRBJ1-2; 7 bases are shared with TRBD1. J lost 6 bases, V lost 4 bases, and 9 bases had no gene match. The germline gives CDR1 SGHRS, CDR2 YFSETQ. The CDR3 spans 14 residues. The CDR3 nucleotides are TGCGCCAGCAGCATAGCAGGACAGGAAGATGGCTACACCTTC. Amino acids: CASSIAGQEDGYTF.

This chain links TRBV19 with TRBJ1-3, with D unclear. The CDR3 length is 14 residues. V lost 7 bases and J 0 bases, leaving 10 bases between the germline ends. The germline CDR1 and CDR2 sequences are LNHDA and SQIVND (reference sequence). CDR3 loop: CASTQLGSGNTIYF. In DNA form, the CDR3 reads TGTGCCAGTACTCAGCTAGGCTCTGGAAACACCATATATTTT.

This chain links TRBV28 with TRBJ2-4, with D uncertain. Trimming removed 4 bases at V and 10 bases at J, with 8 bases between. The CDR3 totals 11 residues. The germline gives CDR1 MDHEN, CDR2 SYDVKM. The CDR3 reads CASSSQLIQYF. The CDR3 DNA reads TGTGCCAGCAGTTCCCAGCTTATTCAGTACTTC.

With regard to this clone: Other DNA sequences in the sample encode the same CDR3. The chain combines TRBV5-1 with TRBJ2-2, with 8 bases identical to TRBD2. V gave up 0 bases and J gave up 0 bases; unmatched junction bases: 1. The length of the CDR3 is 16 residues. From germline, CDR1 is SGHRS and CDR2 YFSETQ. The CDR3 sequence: CASSLGTSSNTGELFF. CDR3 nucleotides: TGCGCCAGCAGCTTGGGGACTAGCTCGAACACCGGGGAGCTGTTTTTT.

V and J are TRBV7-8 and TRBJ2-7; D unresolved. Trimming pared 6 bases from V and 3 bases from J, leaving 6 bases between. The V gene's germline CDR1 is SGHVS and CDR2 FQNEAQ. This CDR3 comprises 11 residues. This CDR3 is CASSRGYEQYF. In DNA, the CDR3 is TGTGCCAGCAGTCGAGGCTACGAGCAGTACTTC.

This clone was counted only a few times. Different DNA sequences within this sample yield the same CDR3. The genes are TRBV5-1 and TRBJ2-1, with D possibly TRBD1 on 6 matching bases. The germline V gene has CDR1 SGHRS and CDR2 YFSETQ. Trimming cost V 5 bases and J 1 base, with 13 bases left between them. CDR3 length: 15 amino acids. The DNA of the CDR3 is TGCGCCAGCAGTCCGGACAGCAGTTCCTACAATGAGCAGTTCTTC. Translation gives CASSPDSSSYNEQFF.

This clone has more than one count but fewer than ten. The CDR3 reads CASSDWAADTQYF. The CDR3 nucleotides are TGTGCCAGCAGTGATTGGGCGGCAGATACGCAGTATTTT. This rearrangement joins TRBV6-1 to TRBJ2-3; D is undetermined. Trimming left V 3 bases short and J 4 bases short, with 8 bases between. CDR1 MNHNS and CDR2 SASEGT come from the germline V gene. This CDR3 spans 13 amino acids.

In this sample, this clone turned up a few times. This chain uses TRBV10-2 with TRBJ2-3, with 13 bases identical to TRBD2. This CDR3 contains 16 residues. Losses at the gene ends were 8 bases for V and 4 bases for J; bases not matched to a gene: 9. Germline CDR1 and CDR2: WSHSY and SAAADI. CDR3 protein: CASSIVLAGGADTQYF. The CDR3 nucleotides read TGCGCCAGCTCGATTGTACTAGCGGGAGGGGCAGATACGCAGTATTTT.

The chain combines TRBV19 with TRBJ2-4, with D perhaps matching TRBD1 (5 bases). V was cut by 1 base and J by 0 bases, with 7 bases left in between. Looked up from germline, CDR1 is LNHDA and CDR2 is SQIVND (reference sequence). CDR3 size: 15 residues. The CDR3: CASSIAGIAKNIQYF. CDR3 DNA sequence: TGTGCCAGTAGTATAGCAGGGATAGCCAAAAACATTCAGTACTTC.

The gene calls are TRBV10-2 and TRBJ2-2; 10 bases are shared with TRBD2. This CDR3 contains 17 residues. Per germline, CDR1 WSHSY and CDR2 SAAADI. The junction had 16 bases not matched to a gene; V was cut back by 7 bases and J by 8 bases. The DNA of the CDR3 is TGCGCCAGCATCCTACCATCGTTAGCGGGAGGAATGGGGGAGCTGTTTTTT. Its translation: CASILPSLAGGMGELFF.

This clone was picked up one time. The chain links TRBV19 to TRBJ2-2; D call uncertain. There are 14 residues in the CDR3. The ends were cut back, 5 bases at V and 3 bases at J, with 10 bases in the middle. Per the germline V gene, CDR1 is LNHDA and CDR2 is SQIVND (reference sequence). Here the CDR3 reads CASSPLEDTGELFF. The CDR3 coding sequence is TGTGCCAGTAGTCCGCTTGAGGACACCGGGGAGCTGTTTTTT.

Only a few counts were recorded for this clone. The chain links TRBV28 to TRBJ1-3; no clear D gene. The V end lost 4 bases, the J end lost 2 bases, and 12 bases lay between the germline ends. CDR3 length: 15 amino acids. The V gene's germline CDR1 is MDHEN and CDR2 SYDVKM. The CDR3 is CASSSARKTGNTIYF. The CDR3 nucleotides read TGTGCCAGCAGTTCGGCCCGGAAGACTGGAAACACCATATATTTT. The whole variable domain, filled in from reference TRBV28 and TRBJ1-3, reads DVKVTQSSRYLVKRTGEKVFLECVQDMDHENMFWYRQDPGLGLRLIYFSYDVKMKEKGDIPEGYSVSREKKERFSLILESASTNQTSMYLCASSSARKTGNTIYFGEGSWLTVV.

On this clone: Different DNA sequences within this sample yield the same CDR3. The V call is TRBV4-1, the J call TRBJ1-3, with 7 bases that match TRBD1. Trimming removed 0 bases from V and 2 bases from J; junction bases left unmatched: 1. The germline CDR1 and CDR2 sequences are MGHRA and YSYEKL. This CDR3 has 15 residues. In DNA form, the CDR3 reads TGCGCCAGCAGCCAAGATCAGGGGGCTGGAAACACCATATATTTT. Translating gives CASSQDQGAGNTIYF.

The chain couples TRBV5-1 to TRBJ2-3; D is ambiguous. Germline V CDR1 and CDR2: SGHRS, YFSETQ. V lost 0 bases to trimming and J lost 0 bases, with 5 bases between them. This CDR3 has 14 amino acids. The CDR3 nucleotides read TGCGCCAGCAGCTTGGTGATCAGCACAGATACGCAGTATTTT. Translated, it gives CASSLVISTDTQYF.

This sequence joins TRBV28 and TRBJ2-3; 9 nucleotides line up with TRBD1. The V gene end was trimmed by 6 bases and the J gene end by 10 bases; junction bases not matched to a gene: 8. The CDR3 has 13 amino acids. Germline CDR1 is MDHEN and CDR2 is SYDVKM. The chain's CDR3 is CASSRDRVYPQYF. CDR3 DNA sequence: TGTGCCAGCAGCCGGGACAGGGTTTATCCGCAGTATTTT.

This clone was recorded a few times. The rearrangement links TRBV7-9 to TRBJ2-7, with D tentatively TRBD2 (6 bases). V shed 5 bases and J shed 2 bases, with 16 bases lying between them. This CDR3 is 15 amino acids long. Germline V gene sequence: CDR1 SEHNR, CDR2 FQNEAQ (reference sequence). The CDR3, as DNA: TGTGCCAGCAGCAAAACTAGCACGGCGGCCTACGAGCAGTACTTC. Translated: CASSKTSTAAYEQYF.

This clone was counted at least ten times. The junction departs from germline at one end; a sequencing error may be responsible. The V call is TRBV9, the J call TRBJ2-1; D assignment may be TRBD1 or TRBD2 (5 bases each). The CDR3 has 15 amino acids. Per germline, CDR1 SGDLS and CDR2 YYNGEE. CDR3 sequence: CASSDQGTGYDEQFF. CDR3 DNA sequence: TGTGCCAGCAGCGACCAAGGGACGGGCTACGATGAGCAGTTCTTC.

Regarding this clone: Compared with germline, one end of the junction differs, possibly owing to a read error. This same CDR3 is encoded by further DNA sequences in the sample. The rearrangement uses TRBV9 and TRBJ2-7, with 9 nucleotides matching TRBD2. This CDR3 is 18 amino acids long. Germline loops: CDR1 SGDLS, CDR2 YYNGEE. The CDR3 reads CASSVAGDLGSGLYEQYF. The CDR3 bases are TGTGCCAGTAGCGTAGCGGGAGACCTCGGTTCGGGACTCTACGAGCAGTACTTC.

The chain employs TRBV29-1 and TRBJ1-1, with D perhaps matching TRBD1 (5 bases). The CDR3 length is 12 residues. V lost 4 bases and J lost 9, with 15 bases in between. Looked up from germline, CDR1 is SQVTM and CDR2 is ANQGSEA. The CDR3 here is CSVVQGFGQAFF. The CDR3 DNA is TGCAGCGTTGTCCAGGGATTTGGCCAAGCTTTCTTT.

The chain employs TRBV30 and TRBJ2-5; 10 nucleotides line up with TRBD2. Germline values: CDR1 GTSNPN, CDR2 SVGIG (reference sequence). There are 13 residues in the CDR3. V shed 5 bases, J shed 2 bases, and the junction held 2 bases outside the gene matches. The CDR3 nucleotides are TGTGCCTGGTTAGCGGGAGGACAAGAGACCCAGTACTTC. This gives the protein CAWLAGGQETQYF.

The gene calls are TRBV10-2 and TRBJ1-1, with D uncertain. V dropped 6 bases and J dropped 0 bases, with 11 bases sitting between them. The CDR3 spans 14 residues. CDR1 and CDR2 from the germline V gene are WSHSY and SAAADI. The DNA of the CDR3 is TGCGCCAGCAGGCTGACCAGAATGAACACTGAAGCTTTCTTT. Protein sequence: CASRLTRMNTEAFF.

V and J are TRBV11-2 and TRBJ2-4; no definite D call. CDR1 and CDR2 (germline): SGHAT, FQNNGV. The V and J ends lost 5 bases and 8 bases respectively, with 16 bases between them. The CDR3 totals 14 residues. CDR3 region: CASSPYPNRHIQYF. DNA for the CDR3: TGTGCCAGCAGCCCGTATCCCAACCGGCACATTCAGTACTTC.

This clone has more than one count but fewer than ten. The CDR3 loop reads CASSIADEAYNEQFF. The DNA of the CDR3 is TGTGCCAGCAGTATAGCGGACGAGGCCTACAATGAGCAGTTCTTC. J is TRBJ2-1 and V is TRBV7-6, with D perhaps matching TRBD2 (6 bases). The V end was cut by 6 bases, the J end by 2 bases, with 14 bases between. This CDR3 has 15 amino acids. CDR1 is SGHVS, CDR2 FNYEAQ, per germline. Full variable domain (rest looked up from reference TRBV7-6 and TRBJ2-1): GAGVSQSPRYKVTKRGQDVALRCDPISGHVSLYWYRQALGQGPEFLTYFNYEAQQDKSGLPNDRFSAERPEGSISTLTIQRTEQRDSAMYRCASSIADEAYNEQFFGPGTRLTVL.

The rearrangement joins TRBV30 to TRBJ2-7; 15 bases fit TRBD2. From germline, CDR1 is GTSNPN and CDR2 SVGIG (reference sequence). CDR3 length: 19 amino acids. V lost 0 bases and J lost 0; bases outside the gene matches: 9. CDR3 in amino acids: CAWSVVGTSGRPNSYEQYF. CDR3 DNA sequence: TGTGCCTGGAGTGTAGTGGGGACTAGCGGGAGGCCGAACTCCTACGAGCAGTACTTC. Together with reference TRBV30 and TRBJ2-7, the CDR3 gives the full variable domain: SQTIHQWPATLVQPVGSPLSLECTVEGTSNPNLYWYRQAAGRGLQLLFYSVGIGQISSEVPQNLSASRPQDRQFILSSKKLLLSDSGFYLCAWSVVGTSGRPNSYEQYFGPGTRLTVT.